This is a list of T cell receptor beta chains from one sample in a study of CD8+ T cells in alopecia areata. Sequencing was performed with immunoSEQ multiplex PCR; in TCRdb, only in-frame clones are kept and a portion is missing. The sample includes 150,000 to 200,000 clones, about three fifths seen only once; the top ten take around an eighth. Sequenced material: CD8+ T cells sorted from blood, taken at week 24, from a patient treated with tofacitinib. These receptors originate from a human donor with alopecia areata. CDR3s include the opening cysteine and the closing phenylalanine or tryptophan. A D gene is named only where the DNA matches it firmly. Clone size is given for some rows only: seen once, a few or many times, or a class if the clone is expanded.

j_gene	d_gene	abundance	v_gene	CDR3nt	CDR3aa
TRBJ2-1	TRBD2	once	TRBV5-1	TGCGCCAGCAGCTTATTCGGGACTAACAATGAGCAGTTCTTC	CASSLFGTNNEQFF
TRBJ2-1	-	-	TRBV6-5	TGTGCCAGCAGACCCTTTAGCGGCTCCTACAATGAGCAGTTCTTC	CASRPFSGSYNEQFF
TRBJ2-1	-	-	TRBV13	TGTGCCAGCAGCTTAGCTGGGGGGTGGGCTGAGCAGTTCTTC	CASSLAGGWAEQFF
TRBJ2-2	-	once	TRBV13	TGTGCCAGCAGCTTTTCTGGTTCGGGCGAGCTGTTTTTT	CASSFSGSGELFF
TRBJ1-5	-	-	TRBV15	TGTGTCACCAGCGAGTGGGCCCTGCGGCCCCAGCATTTT	CVTSEWALRPQHF
TRBJ1-6	-	few	TRBV5-6	TGTGCCAGCAGCTCGTCCGGCTCACCCCTCCACTTT	CASSSSGSPLHF
TRBJ2-7	-	-	TRBV2	TGTGCCAGCACGCATGAATCCTACGAGCAGTACTTC	CASTHESYEQYF
TRBJ1-1	-	few	TRBV4-1	TGCGCCAGCAGCCGAACAGGAGTGGCTGAAGCTTTCTTT	CASSRTGVAEAFF
TRBJ2-3	TRBD2	-	TRBV4-2	TGTGCCAGCAGCTCCGGTAGCGGGGAAGGCACAGATACGCAGTATTTT	CASSSGSGEGTDTQYF
TRBJ2-4	-	-	TRBV11-3	TGTGCCAGCAGTACGAGCTTGGGCGTGAGCGGTATAGCCAAAAACATTCAGTACTTC	CASSTSLGVSGIAKNIQYF
TRBJ2-7	-	-	TRBV5-1	TGCGCCAGCAGCTTAAGAGGGGACGAGCAGTACTTC	CASSLRGDEQYF
TRBJ1-5	TRBD1	-	TRBV13	TGTGCCAGCAGCTCCGGACAGGGGAGTCAGCCCCAGCATTTT	CASSSGQGSQPQHF